Detailed here is one T cell receptor beta chain. The antigen is unknown. Combined were second doses at about 4 or about 12 weeks. This entry comes from a study of T cell responses to AZD1222 COVID-19 vaccine. Study conclusions and caveats: The number of AZD1222 recipients seropositive at baseline was only 6 or 7. Spike-wide vaccine-associated CD4 TCRs dominated at 160-218 and 743-854. In all cases, repertoires were sampled only after the peak T cell response.

TCRdb's table, derived via immunoSEQ multiplex PCR, lists solely in-frame clones and lacks some. The data contain 130,000 or so clones, 70% to 90% of them singletons. Germline CDR1 reads WSHSY; CDR2 reads SAAADI. The CDR3 consists of 16 residues. Trimming took 6 bases from V and 1 from J, leaving 16 bases between them. This TCR was recovered from an adult who received the AZD1222 COVID-19 vaccine. The rearrangement joins TRBV10-2 to TRBJ1-5, with D perhaps TRBD1 (6 bases). This specimen consisted of peripheral blood, obtained 28 days after the second AZD1222 dose. The CDR3 nucleotides read TGCGCCAGCAGGAGGGAAGGGGGGCCCAGCAATCAGCCCCAGCATTTT. Residues: CASRREGGPSNQPQHF.